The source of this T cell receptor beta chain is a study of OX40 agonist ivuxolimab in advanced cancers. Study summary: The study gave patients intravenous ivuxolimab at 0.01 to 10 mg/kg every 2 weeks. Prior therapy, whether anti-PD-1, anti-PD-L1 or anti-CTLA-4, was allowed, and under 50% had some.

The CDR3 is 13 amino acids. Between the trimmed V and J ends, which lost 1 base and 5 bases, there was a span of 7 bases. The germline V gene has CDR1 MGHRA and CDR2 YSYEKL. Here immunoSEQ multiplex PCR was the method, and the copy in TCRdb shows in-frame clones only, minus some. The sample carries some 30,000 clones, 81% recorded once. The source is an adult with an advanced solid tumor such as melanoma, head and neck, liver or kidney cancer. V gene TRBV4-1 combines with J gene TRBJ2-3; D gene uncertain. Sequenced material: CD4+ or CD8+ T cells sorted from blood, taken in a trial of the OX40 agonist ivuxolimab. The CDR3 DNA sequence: TGCGCCAGCAGCCAAGCGACAAGAGATACGCAGTATTTT. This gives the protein CASSQATRDTQYF.